The T cell receptor beta chain under discussion was sequenced for a study of regulatory dendritic cells for organ transplantation. Study-level findings and limits: Memory CD8+ T cells were the most oligoclonal; naive cells were highly diverse.

Sequenced by immunoSEQ multiplex PCR; TCRdb stores in-frame clones only, minus some. This table holds more than 35,000 clones, under 95% found once. FACS sorted CD4+ or CD8+ T cells into CD45RA+ naive and CD45RO+ memory. Comment on this clone: Its specificity is not known.

V dropped 2 bases and J dropped 7 bases, with 11 bases sitting between them. Germline V gene lookup returns CDR1 MNHEY and CDR2 SVGAGI. CDR3 length: 13 residues. The TCR comes from a human donor in good health. Sequenced input: naive CD8+ T cells from blood. Subset noted: CD45RA+ naive T cells. This chain connects TRBV6-5 to TRBJ1-1; D is unresolved. The CDR3 bases are TGTGCCAGCAGTTACATAGACGGGATTGAAGCTTTCTTT. Amino acids: CASSYIDGIEAFF.